This TCR beta chain was identified in a study of cytomegalovirus exposure and HLA in healthy donors. Study-wide results and caveats: High sensitivity and specificity were reportedly achieved when the classifier diagnosed cytomegalovirus status. After further analysis at a later stage, roughly 16,000 TCR beta sequences were associated with HLA alleles at 0.05 false discovery rate. Specificity of a few CMV-associated chains for CMV antigens was verified in vitro.

The V gene's germline CDR1 is SNHLY and CDR2 FYNNEI. The CDR3 has 13 residues. Trimming removed 5 bases at V and 4 bases at J, with 9 bases between. Of note for this clone: What it binds is unknown.

PCR involved 60 Vbeta and 13 Jbeta primers. The assay was immunoSEQ multiplex PCR, and TCRdb's table has in-frame clones only and misses some. This sample's table has 25,000 to 35,000 clones. The sequence was collected from a woman aged 40 to 49 in good health and CMV-seropositive. What was sequenced was PBMCs. The rearrangement links TRBV2 to TRBJ2-1; possibly TRBD2 for D (6 bases). CDR3 sequence reads: CASSLGLYNEQFF. CDR3 bases: TGTGCCAGCAGTCTTGGACTATACAATGAGCAGTTCTTC.